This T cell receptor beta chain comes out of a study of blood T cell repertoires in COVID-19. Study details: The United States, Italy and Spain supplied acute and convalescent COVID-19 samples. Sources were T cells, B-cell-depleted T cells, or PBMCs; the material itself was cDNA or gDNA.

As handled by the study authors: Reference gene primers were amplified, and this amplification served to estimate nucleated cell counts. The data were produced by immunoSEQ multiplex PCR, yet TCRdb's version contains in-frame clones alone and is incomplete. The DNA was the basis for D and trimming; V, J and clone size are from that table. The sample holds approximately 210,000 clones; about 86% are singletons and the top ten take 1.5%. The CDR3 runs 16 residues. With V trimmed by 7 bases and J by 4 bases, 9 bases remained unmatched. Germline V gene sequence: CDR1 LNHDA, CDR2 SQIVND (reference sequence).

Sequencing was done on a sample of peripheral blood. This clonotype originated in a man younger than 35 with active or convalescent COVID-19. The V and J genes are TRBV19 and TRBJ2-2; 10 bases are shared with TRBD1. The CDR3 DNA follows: TGTGCCAGTATACCACGACAGGGGGCTACCACCGGGGAGCTGTTTTTT. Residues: CASIPRQGATTGELFF.